The clone carrying this TCR beta chain is a singleton in its sample. No antigen is known for it. The sample originates from a study of T cell responses to AZD1222 COVID-19 vaccine. The study, taken as a whole, reports: Within unmutated variant regions lay the reported targets of nearly half of spike-specific TCRs.

Profiling relied on immunoSEQ multiplex PCR, and the TCRdb table lists in-frame clones only, not all of them. The table has 200,000 to 250,000 clones, approximately 94% seen once. With V trimmed by 8 bases and J by 0 bases, 4 bases remained unmatched. The CDR3 spans 14 residues. The chain joins TRBV5-3 to TRBJ1-5; 8 bases line up with TRBD1. TRBV5-3 is labeled an ORF, and its function is uncertain. The clonotype originates from an adult who received the MenACWY meningococcal vaccine as a control. Sequencing was performed on peripheral blood, taken 28 days after the second dose of the MenACWY control vaccine. Here the CDR3 DNA reads TGTGCCAGGGGACAGGCAGATAGCAATCAGCCCCAGCATTTT. It specifies CARGQADSNQPQHF.